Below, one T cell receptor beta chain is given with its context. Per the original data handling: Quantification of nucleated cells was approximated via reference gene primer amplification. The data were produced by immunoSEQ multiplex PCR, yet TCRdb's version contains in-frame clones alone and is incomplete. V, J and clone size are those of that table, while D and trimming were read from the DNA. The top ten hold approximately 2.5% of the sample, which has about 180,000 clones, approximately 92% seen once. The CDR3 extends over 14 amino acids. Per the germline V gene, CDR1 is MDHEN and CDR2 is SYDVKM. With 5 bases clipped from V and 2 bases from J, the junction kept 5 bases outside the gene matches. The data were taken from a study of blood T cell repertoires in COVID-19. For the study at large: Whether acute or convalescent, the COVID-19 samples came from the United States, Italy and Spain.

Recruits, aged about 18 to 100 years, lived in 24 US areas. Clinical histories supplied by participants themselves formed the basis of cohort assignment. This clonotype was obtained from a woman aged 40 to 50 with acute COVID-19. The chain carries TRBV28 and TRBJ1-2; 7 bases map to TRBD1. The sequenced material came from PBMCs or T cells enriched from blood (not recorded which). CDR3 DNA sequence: TGTGCCAGCAGTATAGGACAGGTGAACTATGGCTACACCTTC. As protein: CASSIGQVNYGYTF.